The 18 T cell receptor beta chains below come from one sample, sequenced in a study of T cell repertoires in cytomegalovirus infection. TCRdb processed the reads anew with MiXCR; each CDR3 protein has one entry. The data hold around 300,000 distinct CDR3 sequences, with under 25% observed a single time. Their recognized antigens are unknown. Sequenced material: cultured PBMCs, taken from culture after CMV antigen stimulation. These receptors were obtained from a human donor in good health (CMV status not recorded). Some clones in this sample may be carry-over from other donors' samples.

This clonotype has at least ten counts. The gene calls are TRBV7-2 and TRBJ1-1; 11 bases agree with TRBD1. The CDR3 covers 14 residues. Trimming removed 6 bases from V and 1 base from J; junction bases left unmatched: 1. Germline assignment: CDR1 SGHTA and CDR2 FQGNSA. The DNA for the CDR3 is TGTGCCAGCAGAGGGACAGGGGGGAACACTGAAGCTTTCTTT. Translation gives CASRGTGGNTEAFF.

This clonotype appeared once. This clone may be a read error of a much larger clone one base away. This rearrangement joins TRBV6-6 to TRBJ1-1, with D perhaps matching TRBD1 (5 bases). The CDR3 is made up of 13 amino acids. The germline CDR1 and CDR2 sequences are MNHNY and SVGAGI (reference sequence). CDR3 protein: CASGYAGVAEAFF. The CDR3 region has the DNA TGTGCCAGCGGTTACGCGGGGGTGGCTGAAGCTTTCTTT.

The CDR3 loop reads CSASSFRTPSPNQPQHF. In nucleotides, the CDR3 is TGCAGTGCTAGTAGTTTCAGAACACCGTCTCCCAATCAGCCCCAGCATTTT. The V call is TRBV20-1, the J call TRBJ1-5; D remains unclear. CDR3 length equals 17 residues. Trimming shortened V by 3 bases and J by 3 bases, and 21 bases separated the two germline ends. CDR1 and CDR2 (germline): DFQATT, SNEGSKA (reference sequence).

This clonotype was counted between two and nine times. The rearrangement uses TRBV6-5 and TRBJ2-1, with TRBD2 identical over 14 bases. Trimming removed 6 bases from V and 6 bases from J; junction bases left unmatched: 7. CDR3 length: 16 amino acids. The V gene's germline CDR1 is MNHEY and CDR2 SVGAGI. The CDR3 loop is CASSPGGLAGVNEQFF. The CDR3 nucleotides read TGTGCCAGCAGCCCTGGGGGACTAGCGGGAGTCAATGAGCAGTTCTTC.

The CDR3 DNA is TGTGCCAGCAGCCAAGATTGGGGACAGGGTTATCAGCCCCAGCATTTT. Its protein is CASSQDWGQGYQPQHF. The V call is TRBV4-2, the J call TRBJ1-5, with 9 bases lining up with TRBD1. Germline V gene lookup returns CDR1 LGHNA and CDR2 YNFKEQ. Germline trimming cut 0 bases from V and 5 bases from J; bases unmatched to any gene: 5. The CDR3 extends over 16 amino acids.

This rearrangement joins TRBV5-1 to TRBJ2-1; 8 nucleotides agree with TRBD2. Germline loops: CDR1 SGHRS, CDR2 YFSETQ. Trimming took 4 bases from V and 5 from J; bases not matched to a gene: 8. The CDR3 runs to 15 residues. Here the CDR3 reads CASSLQGLADNEQFF. DNA for the CDR3: TGCGCCAGCAGCCTCCAAGGACTAGCCGACAATGAGCAGTTCTTC. The variable domain in full, with the rest retrieved from reference TRBV5-1 and TRBJ2-1, is KAGVTQTPRYLIKTRGQQVTLSCSPISGHRSVSWYQQTPGQGLQFLFEYFSETQRNKGNFPGRFSGRQFSNSRSEMNVSTLELGDSALYLCASSLQGLADNEQFFGPGTRLTVL.

In its sample, this clonotype was seen a few times. The chain links TRBV7-2 to TRBJ2-5; D perhaps matches TRBD1 (6 bases). CDR3 length: 14 amino acids. Germline CDR1 is SGHTA and CDR2 is FQGNSA. The V and J ends lost 4 bases and 1 base respectively, with 10 bases between them. CDR3 sequence (DNA): TGTGCCAGCAGCTCCTTGGACAGCCAAGAGACCCAGTACTTC. This sequence encodes CASSSLDSQETQYF.

The V and J genes are TRBV5-5 and TRBJ2-5, with TRBD2 as a possible D gene (7 bases). CDR1 and CDR2 (germline): SGHKS, YYEKEE (reference sequence). Trimming took off 4 bases at V and 5 bases at J, with 15 bases between the two ends. CDR3 length: 14 residues. This CDR3 reads CASSRDGGPETQYF. CDR3 nucleotide sequence: TGTGCCAGCAGCCGGGACGGGGGGCCTGAGACCCAGTACTTC.

This clonotype was observed a few times. The chain couples TRBV6-5 to TRBJ2-3; D not certain. Trimming removed 1 base at V and 4 bases at J, with 9 bases between. CDR3 length equals 14 residues. Germline V CDR1 and CDR2: MNHEY, SVGAGI. The chain's CDR3 is CASSYLGPADTQYF. In nucleotides, the CDR3 is TGTGCCAGCAGTTACTTGGGTCCCGCAGATACGCAGTATTTT.

The CDR3, as DNA: TGTGCCGTCCGACTCACGAAGGCTTTAAGCTCTGGGGCCAACGTCCTGACTTTC. Translation gives CAVRLTKALSSGANVLTF. V gene TRBV2 combines with J gene TRBJ2-6; no reliable D call. The V gene's germline CDR1 is SNHLY and CDR2 FYNNEI. V lost 11 bases and J lost 0, with 23 bases in between. The CDR3 has 18 residues. Full variable domain (remainder filled in from reference TRBV2 and TRBJ2-6): EPEVTQTPSHQVTQMGQEVILRCVPISNHLYFYWYRQILGQKVEFLVSFYNNEISEKSEIFDDQFSVERPDGSNFTLKIRSTKLEDSAMYFCAVRLTKALSSGANVLTFGAGSRLTVL.

The V and J genes are TRBV27 and TRBJ2-2; 10 bases align to TRBD1. The CDR3 sequence is 17 residues long. The germline V gene encodes CDR1 MNHEY and CDR2 SMNVEV (reference sequence). Losses at the gene ends were 0 bases for V and 3 bases for J; bases not matched to a gene: 4. The CDR3 reads CASSLSPGQGYTGELFF. The DNA of the CDR3 is TGTGCCAGCAGTTTATCACCGGGACAGGGGTACACCGGGGAGCTGTTTTTT.

The chain employs TRBV4-1 and TRBJ1-6, with D possibly being TRBD1 (5 bases). Trimming stripped 0 bases from V and 6 bases from J, with 9 bases between. This CDR3 region has 15 residues. Germline CDR1 MGHRA, CDR2 YSYEKL. The DNA for the CDR3 is TGCGCCAGCAGCCAAGAGACAGACATTAATTCACCCCTCCACTTT. Its protein is CASSQETDINSPLHF.

The chain is built from TRBV19 and TRBJ1-1; the match to TRBD1 covers 8 bases. The CDR3 spans 17 residues. V lost 2 bases to trimming and J lost 0 bases; unmatched junction nucleotides: 8. Per the germline V gene, CDR1 is LNHDA and CDR2 is SQIVND (reference sequence). CDR3 amino acids: CASSIPHRTGLNTEAFF. In nucleotides, the CDR3 is TGTGCCAGTAGTATACCCCATCGGACAGGGCTGAACACTGAAGCTTTCTTT.

This clonotype was seen a few times. This chain joins TRBV20-1 and TRBJ1-5; 7 bases align to TRBD1. Trimming removed 0 bases from V and 2 bases from J; junction bases left unmatched: 13. The CDR3 is 18 residues long. From germline, CDR1 is DFQATT and CDR2 SNEGSKA (reference sequence). The CDR3 is CSARDSGQPQGGNQPQHF. For the CDR3, the DNA is TGCAGTGCTAGAGATTCGGGACAGCCTCAGGGGGGCAATCAGCCCCAGCATTTT.

This clonotype has a handful of counts. V usage is TRBV10-3 and J usage is TRBJ2-5; 7 bases line up with TRBD1. This CDR3 is built from 18 residues. Germline loops: CDR1 ENHRY, CDR2 SYGVKD. Trimming took 0 bases from V and 1 from J; bases not matched to a gene: 11. The CDR3 DNA reads as TGTGCCATCAGTGAGTCGGGACAGTTCCCAGGGGCCCAAGAGACCCAGTACTTC. Encoded protein: CAISESGQFPGAQETQYF.

V is TRBV2 and J is TRBJ1-2, with no clear D. CDR3 length equals 12 residues. The germline V gene has CDR1 SNHLY and CDR2 FYNNEI. V gave up 2 bases and J gave up 7 bases, with 8 bases separating them. This chain's CDR3 is CASSERSFGYTF. Here the CDR3 DNA reads TGTGCCAGCAGTGAAAGATCCTTTGGCTACACCTTC.

The V gene is TRBV11-3, the J gene TRBJ1-6; D gene unclear. Trimming cost V 0 bases and J 11 bases, with 23 bases left between them. The CDR3 is 18 residues long. Germline CDR1 reads SGHNT; CDR2 reads YENEEA. Written as DNA, the CDR3 is TGTGCCAGCAGCTTAGATCAATCGGGGTCCTCCTATGATCCACCCCTCCACTTT. As protein: CASSLDQSGSSYDPPLHF.

There are many counts of this clonotype. The CDR3 is CASTRGASGNNEQFF. For the CDR3, the DNA is TGTGCCAGCACCCGTGGGGCTAGCGGGAACAATGAGCAGTTCTTC. This rearrangement joins TRBV27 to TRBJ2-1, with 9 bases that match TRBD2. The CDR3 covers 15 residues. Germline CDR1 and CDR2: MNHEY and SMNVEV (reference sequence). With 7 bases clipped from V and 5 bases from J, the junction kept 9 bases outside the gene matches.